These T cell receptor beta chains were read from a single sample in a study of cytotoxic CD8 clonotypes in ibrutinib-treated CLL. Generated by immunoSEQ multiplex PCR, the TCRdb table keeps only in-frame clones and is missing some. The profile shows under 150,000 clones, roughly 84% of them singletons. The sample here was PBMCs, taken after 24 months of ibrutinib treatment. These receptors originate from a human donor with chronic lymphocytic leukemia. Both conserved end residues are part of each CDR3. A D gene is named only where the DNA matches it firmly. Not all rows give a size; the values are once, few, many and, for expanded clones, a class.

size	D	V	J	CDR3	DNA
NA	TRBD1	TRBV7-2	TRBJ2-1	CASSFTGTGGTEQFF	TGTGCCAGCAGCTTCACCGGGACAGGGGGGACTGAGCAGTTCTTC
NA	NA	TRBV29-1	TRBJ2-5	CSVETQGRETQYF	TGCAGCGTTGAAACACAGGGAAGGGAGACCCAGTACTTC
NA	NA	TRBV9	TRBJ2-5	CASSVVAEGTQYF	TGTGCCAGCAGCGTAGTTGCCGAAGGGACCCAGTACTTC
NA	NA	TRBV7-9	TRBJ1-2	CASSPAEGPVNYGYTF	TGTGCCAGCAGCCCAGCGGAAGGACCGGTTAACTATGGCTACACCTTC
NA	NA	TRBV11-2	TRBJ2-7	CASSLVGEQYF	TGTGCCAGCAGCTTAGTGGGGGAGCAGTACTTC
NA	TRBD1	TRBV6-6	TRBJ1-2	CASTAGTGGGYTF	TGTGCCAGCACCGCCGGGACAGGGGGCGGCTACACCTTC
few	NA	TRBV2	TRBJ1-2	CASSESSELISTF	TGTGCCAGCAGTGAATCAAGCGAATTGATATCCACCTTC
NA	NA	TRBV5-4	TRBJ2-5	CASSLGRQETQYF	TGTGCCAGCAGCTTGGGAAGGCAAGAGACCCAGTACTTC
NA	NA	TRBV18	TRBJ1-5	CASSPPNRRDNQPQHF	TGTGCCAGCTCACCACCTAACCGACGTGACAATCAGCCCCAGCATTTT
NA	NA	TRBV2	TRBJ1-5	CASSGIQRANQPQHF	TGTGCCAGCAGCGGTATACAGCGGGCGAATCAGCCCCAGCATTTT
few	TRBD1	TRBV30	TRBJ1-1	CAWSNRGDEAFF	TGTGCCTGGAGTAACAGGGGCGATGAAGCTTTCTTT
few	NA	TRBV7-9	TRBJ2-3	CASSLDRLGVVDTQYF	TGTGCCAGCAGCTTAGACCGACTAGGAGTCGTGGATACGCAGTATTTT
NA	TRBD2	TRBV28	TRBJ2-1	CASPGPGGRYNEQFF	TGTGCCAGCCCAGGTCCGGGGGGGCGGTACAATGAGCAGTTCTTC
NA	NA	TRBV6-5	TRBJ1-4	CASSFRTANEKLFF	TGTGCCAGCAGTTTCCGGACAGCTAATGAAAAACTGTTTTTT
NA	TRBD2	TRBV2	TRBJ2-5	CASSEGTSGVQETQYF	TGTGCCAGCAGTGAAGGCACTAGCGGGGTTCAAGAGACCCAGTACTTC
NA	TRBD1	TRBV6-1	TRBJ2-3	CASIFQGAYKDTQYF	TGTGCCAGCATCTTCCAGGGGGCTTATAAGGATACGCAGTATTTT
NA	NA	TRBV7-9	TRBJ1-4	CASSFPQALEKLFF	TGTGCCAGCAGCTTTCCGCAGGCTCTTGAAAAACTGTTTTTT
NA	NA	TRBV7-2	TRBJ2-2	CASSLQGTGELFF	TGTGCCAGCAGCTTACAGGGGACCGGGGAGCTGTTTTTT
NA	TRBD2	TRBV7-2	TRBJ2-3	CASSPTSGPDTQYF	TGTGCCAGCAGCCCCACTAGCGGCCCAGATACGCAGTATTTT
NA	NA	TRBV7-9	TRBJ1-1	CASSLAPSLVNTEAFF	TGTGCCAGCAGCTTAGCGCCGAGTTTGGTGAACACTGAAGCTTTCTTT
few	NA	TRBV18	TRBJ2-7	CASSPRDDEQYF	TGTGCCAGCTCACCCCGAGACGACGAGCAGTACTTC
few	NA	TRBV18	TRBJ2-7	CASSPGSYEQYF	TGTGCCAGCTCACCGGGATCTTACGAGCAGTACTTC
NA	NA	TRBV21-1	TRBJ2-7	CASSEKDLDEQYF	TGTGCCAGCAGCGAGAAGGACTTGGACGAGCAGTACTTC
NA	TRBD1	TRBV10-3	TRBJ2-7	CAISESQGVSYEQYF	TGTGCCATCAGTGAGTCGCAGGGGGTCTCCTACGAGCAGTACTTC
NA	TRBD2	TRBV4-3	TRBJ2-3	CASSHTSGGTDTQYF	TGCGCCAGCAGCCATACTAGCGGGGGCACAGATACGCAGTATTTT
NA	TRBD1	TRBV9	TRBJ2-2	CASSVEGADTGELFF	TGTGCCAGCAGCGTAGAGGGGGCGGACACCGGGGAGCTGTTTTTT
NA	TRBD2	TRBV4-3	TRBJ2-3	CASSQDAASGPSTDTQYF	TGCGCCAGCAGCCAGGACGCTGCTAGCGGTCCTAGCACAGATACGCAGTATTTT
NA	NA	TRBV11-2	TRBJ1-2	CASSPYGNNYGYTF	TGTGCCAGCAGCCCCTACGGGAATAACTATGGCTACACCTTC
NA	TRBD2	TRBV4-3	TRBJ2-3	CASSRRPGTSGGGTDTQYF	TGCGCCAGCAGCCGACGTCCCGGGACTAGCGGGGGGGGCACAGATACGCAGTATTTT
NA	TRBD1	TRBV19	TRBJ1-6	CASTPTGTLGDSPLHF	TGTGCCAGTACTCCGACAGGGACGCTTGGGGATTCACCCCTCCACTTT
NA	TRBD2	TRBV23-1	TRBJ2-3	CASSQSRRGGTDTQYF	TGCGCCAGCAGTCAATCTCGGCGGGGGGGCACAGATACGCAGTATTTT
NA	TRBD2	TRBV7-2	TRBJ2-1	CASSLAPGTKLNNEQFF	TGTGCCAGCAGCTTAGCGCCCGGGACTAAGCTAAACAATGAGCAGTTCTTC
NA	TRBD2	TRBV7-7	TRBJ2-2	CASSLLAGGRNTGELFF	TGTGCCAGCAGCTTACTAGCGGGGGGGCGGAACACCGGGGAGCTGTTTTTT
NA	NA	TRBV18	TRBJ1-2	CASSQQATYGYTF	TGTGCCAGCTCTCAACAGGCGACCTATGGCTACACCTTC
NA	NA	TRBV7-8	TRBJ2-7	CASSDLTGASYEQYF	TGTGCCAGCAGCGACCTAACGGGGGCAAGCTACGAGCAGTACTTC
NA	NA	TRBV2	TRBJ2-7	CASSVTGVSYEQYF	TGTGCCAGCAGTGTTACCGGGGTTTCCTACGAGCAGTACTTC
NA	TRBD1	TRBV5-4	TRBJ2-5	CASSPRPTGGWETQYF	TGTGCCAGCAGCCCCCGTCCAACAGGGGGCTGGGAGACCCAGTACTTC
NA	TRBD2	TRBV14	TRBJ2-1	CASSRPGLAGGNEQFF	TGTGCCAGCAGCCGCCCGGGACTAGCGGGGGGAAATGAGCAGTTCTTC
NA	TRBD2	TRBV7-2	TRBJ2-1	CASSPAGLAGYNEQFF	TGTGCCAGCAGCCCCGCCGGACTAGCGGGCTACAATGAGCAGTTCTTC
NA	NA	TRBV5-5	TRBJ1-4	CASSPPRGDRLFF	TGTGCCAGCAGCCCCCCCCGCGGTGATAGACTGTTTTTT
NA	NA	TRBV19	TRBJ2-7	CASKRRGKTYEQYF	TGTGCCAGTAAGCGTAGGGGGAAGACCTACGAGCAGTACTTC
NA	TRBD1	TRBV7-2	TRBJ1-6	CASSLGQADSPLHF	TGTGCCAGCAGCTTGGGACAGGCCGATTCACCCCTCCACTTT
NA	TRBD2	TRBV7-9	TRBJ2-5	CASSQLAGPGETQYF	TGTGCCAGCAGCCAATTAGCGGGGCCGGGTGAGACCCAGTACTTC
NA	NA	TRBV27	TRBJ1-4	CASSPSTSGEKLFF	TGTGCCAGCAGTCCCTCGACCTCGGGTGAAAAACTGTTTTTT
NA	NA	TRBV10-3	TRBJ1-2	CAINGQGNYGYTF	TGTGCCATCAACGGCCAGGGGAACTATGGCTACACCTTC
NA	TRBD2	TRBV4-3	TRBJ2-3	CASSQDWSGTTDTQYF	TGCGCCAGCAGCCAAGATTGGAGCGGGACCACAGATACGCAGTATTTT
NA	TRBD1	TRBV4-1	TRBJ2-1	CASSQGWGVGQGLPNRNEQFF	TGCGCCAGCAGCCAAGGCTGGGGGGTGGGACAGGGATTGCCTAACCGCAATGAGCAGTTCTTC
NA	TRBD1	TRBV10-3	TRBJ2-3	CAISDPRDRGVDTQYF	TGTGCCATCAGTGATCCAAGGGACAGGGGGGTAGATACGCAGTATTTT
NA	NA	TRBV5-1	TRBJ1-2	CASSPPGLNYGYTF	TGCGCCAGCAGCCCCCCCGGCCTTAACTATGGCTACACCTTC
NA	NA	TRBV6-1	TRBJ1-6	CASSVGPGDNSPLHF	TGTGCCAGCAGTGTCGGACCTGGGGATAATTCACCCCTCCACTTT
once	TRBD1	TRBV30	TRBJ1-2	CAWSPQGARGYTF	TGTGCCTGGAGTCCACAGGGGGCGCGTGGCTACACCTTC
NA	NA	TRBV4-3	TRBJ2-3	CASSQDLYTDTQYF	TGCGCCAGCAGCCAAGATCTGTACACAGATACGCAGTATTTT
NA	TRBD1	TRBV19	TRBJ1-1	CASSLQGVSEAFF	TGTGCCAGTAGCCTACAGGGGGTTTCTGAAGCTTTCTTT
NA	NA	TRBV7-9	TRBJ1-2	CASSLDAGYGYTF	TGTGCCAGCAGCTTAGACGCGGGATATGGCTACACCTTC
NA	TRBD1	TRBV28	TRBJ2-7	CASLDRASSYEQYF	TGTGCCAGCCTGGACAGGGCGAGCTCCTACGAGCAGTACTTC
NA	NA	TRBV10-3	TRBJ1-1	CAISEPPGGDTEAFF	TGTGCCATCAGTGAGCCCCCGGGGGGGGACACTGAAGCTTTCTTT
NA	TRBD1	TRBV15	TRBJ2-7	CATSRVRTGIYEQYF	TGTGCCACCAGCAGAGTCCGGACAGGGATTTACGAGCAGTACTTC